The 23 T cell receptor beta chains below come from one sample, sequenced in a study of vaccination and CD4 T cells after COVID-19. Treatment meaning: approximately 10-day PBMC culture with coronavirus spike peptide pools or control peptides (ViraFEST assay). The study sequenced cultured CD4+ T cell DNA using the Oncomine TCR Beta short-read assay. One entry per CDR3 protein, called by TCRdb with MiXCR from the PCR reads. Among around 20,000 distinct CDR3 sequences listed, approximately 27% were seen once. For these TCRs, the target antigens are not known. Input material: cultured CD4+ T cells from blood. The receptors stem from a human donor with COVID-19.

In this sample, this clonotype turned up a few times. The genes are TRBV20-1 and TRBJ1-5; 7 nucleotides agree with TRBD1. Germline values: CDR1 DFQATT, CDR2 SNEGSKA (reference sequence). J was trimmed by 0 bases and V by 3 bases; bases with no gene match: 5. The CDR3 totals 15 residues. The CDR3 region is CSASQGVYSNQPQHF. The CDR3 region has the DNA TGCAGTGCTAGCCAGGGGGTATATAGCAATCAGCCCCAGCATTTT.

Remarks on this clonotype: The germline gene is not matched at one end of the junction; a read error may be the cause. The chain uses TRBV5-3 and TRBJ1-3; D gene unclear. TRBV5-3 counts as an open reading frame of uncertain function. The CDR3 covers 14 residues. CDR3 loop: CASSSPTLRNTIYF. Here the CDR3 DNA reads TGTGCCAGCAGCTCCCCGACGTTACGAAACACCATATATTTT.

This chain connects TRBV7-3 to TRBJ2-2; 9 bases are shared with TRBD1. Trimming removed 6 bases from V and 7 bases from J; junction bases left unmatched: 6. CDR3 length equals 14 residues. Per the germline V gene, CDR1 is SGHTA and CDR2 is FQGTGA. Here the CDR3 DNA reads TGTGCCAGCAGTCCGGGACAGGGCATCGGGGAGCTGTTTTTT. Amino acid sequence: CASSPGQGIGELFF.

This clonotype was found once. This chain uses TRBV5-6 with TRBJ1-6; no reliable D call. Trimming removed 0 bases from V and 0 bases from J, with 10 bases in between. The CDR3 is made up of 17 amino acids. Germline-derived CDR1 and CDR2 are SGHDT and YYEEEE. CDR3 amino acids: CASSLGGPSSYNSPLHF. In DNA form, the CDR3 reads TGTGCCAGCAGCTTGGGCGGACCGAGCTCCTATAATTCACCCCTCCACTTT.

The CDR3 sequence: CASSPTAGLNYEQYF. The CDR3 coding sequence is TGTGCCAGCAGCCCCACCGCGGGCTTGAACTACGAGCAGTACTTC. The rearrangement uses TRBV7-2 and TRBJ2-7; D may be TRBD2 (5 bases). The CDR3 is made up of 15 amino acids. V lost 5 bases to trimming and J lost 3 bases, with 17 bases between them. Per the germline V gene, CDR1 is SGHTA and CDR2 is FQGNSA.

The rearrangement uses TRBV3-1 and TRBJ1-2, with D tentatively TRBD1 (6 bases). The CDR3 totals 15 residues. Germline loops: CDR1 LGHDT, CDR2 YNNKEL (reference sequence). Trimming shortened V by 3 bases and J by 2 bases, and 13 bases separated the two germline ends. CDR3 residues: CASSHLGGANYGYTF. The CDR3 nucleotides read TGTGCCAGCAGCCATCTGGGGGGGGCGAACTATGGCTACACCTTC.

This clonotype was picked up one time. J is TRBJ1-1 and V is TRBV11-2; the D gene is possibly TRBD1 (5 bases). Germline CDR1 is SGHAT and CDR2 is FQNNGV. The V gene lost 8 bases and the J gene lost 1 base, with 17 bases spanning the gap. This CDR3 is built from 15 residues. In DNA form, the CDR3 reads TGTGCCAGCTTACATGGTCTAGGACAGAACACTGAAGCTTTCTTT. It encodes CASLHGLGQNTEAFF.

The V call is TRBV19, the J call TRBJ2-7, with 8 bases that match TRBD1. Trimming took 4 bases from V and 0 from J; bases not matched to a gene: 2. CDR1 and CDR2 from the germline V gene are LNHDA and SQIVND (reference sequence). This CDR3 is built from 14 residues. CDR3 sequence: CASSRDRSSYEQYF. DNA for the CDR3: TGTGCCAGTAGTAGGGACAGGAGCTCCTACGAGCAGTACTTC. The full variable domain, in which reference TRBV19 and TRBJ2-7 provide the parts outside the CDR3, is DGGITQSPKYLFRKEGQNVTLSCEQNLNHDAMYWYRQDPGQGLRLIYYSQIVNDFQKGDIAEGYSVSREKKESFPLTVTSAQKNPTAFYLCASSRDRSSYEQYFGPGTRLTVT.

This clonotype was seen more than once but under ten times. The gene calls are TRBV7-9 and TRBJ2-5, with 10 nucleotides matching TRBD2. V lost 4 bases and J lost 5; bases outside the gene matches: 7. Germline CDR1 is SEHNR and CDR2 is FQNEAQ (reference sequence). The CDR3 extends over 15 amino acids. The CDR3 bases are TGTGCCAGCAGCTCGGTCCTAGCGGGGGCGGAGACCCAGTACTTC. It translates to CASSSVLAGAETQYF.

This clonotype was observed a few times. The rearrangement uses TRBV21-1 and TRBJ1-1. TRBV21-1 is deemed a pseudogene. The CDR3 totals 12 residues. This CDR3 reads CASSEAGYEAFF. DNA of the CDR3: TGTGCCAGCAGCGAAGCCGGTTACGAAGCTTTCTTT.

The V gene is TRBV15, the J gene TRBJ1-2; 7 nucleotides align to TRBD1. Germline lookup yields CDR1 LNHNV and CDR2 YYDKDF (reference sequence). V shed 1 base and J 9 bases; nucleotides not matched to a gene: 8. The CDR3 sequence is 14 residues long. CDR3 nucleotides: TGTGCCACCAGCAGAGGTGGGACAGTGAATAGCTACACCTTC. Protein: CATSRGGTVNSYTF.

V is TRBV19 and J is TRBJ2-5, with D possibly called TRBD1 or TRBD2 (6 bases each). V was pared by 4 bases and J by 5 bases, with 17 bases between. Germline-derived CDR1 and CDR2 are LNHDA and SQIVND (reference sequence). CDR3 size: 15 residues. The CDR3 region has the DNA TGTGCCAGTAGTACCCTGTCCTGGAGGGGGGAGACCCAGTACTTC. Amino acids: CASSTLSWRGETQYF.

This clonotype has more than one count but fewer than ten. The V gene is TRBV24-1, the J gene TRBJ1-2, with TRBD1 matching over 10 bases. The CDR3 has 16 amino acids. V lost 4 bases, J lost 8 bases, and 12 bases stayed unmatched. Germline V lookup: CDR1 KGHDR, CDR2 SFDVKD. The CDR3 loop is CATSDSGTGEWEGYTF. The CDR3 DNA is TGTGCCACCAGTGACTCCGGGACAGGGGAGTGGGAAGGCTACACCTTC.

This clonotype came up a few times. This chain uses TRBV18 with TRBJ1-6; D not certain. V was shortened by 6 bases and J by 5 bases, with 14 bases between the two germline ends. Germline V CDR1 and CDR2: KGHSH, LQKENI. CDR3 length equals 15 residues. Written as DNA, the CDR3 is TGTGCCAGCTCCCTCGGTGCCAGCGATAATTCACCCCTCCACTTT. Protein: CASSLGASDNSPLHF.

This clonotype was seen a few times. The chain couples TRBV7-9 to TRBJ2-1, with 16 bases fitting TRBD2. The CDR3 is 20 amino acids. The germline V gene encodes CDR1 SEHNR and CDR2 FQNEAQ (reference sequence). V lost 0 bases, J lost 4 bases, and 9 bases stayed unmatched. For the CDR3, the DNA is TGTGCCAGCAGCTTAGCTCGTCTGGGACTAGCGGGGGGGCAGTACAATGAGCAGTTCTTC. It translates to CASSLARLGLAGGQYNEQFF.

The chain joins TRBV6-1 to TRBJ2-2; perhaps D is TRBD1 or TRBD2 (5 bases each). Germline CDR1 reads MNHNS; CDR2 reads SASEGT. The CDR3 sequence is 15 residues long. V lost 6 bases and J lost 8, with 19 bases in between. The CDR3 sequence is CASRARSGGLGELFF. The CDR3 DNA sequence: TGTGCCAGCAGAGCACGGTCTGGGGGATTAGGGGAGCTGTTTTTT.

CDR3 sequence: CASSSPGQGVSGYTF. For the CDR3, the DNA is TGTGCCAGCAGCAGTCCGGGACAGGGGGTTTCAGGCTACACCTTC. This chain joins TRBV7-2 and TRBJ1-2; the match to TRBD1 covers 11 bases. Germline loops: CDR1 SGHTA, CDR2 FQGNSA. CDR3 length equals 15 residues. Losses at the gene ends were 5 bases for V and 8 bases for J; bases not matched to a gene: 10.

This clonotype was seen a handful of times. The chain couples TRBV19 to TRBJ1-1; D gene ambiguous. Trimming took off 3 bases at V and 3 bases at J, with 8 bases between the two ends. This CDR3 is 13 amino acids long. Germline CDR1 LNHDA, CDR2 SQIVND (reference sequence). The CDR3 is CASSIMGYTEAFF. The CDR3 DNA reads TGTGCCAGTAGTATCATGGGATACACTGAAGCTTTCTTT.

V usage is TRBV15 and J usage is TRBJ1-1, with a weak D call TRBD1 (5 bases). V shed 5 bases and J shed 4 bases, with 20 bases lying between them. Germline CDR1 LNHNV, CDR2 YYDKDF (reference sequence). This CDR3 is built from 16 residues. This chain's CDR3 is CATSGAGPGLSTEAFF. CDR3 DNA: TGTGCCACCAGCGGGGCGGGGCCAGGACTTTCCACTGAAGCTTTCTTT.

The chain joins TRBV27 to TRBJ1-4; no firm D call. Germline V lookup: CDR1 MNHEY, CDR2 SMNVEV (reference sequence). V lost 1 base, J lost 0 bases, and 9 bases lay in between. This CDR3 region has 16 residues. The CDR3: CASSLLGSATNEKLFF. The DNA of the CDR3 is TGTGCCAGCAGTTTATTGGGGTCTGCAACTAATGAAAAACTGTTTTTT.

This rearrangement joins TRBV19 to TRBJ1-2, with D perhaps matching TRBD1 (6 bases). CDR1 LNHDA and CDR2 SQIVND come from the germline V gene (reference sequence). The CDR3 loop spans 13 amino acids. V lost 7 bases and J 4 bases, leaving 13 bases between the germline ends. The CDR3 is CASTRGGPYGYTF. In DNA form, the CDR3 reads TGTGCCAGTACCCGCGGGGGGCCCTATGGCTACACCTTC.

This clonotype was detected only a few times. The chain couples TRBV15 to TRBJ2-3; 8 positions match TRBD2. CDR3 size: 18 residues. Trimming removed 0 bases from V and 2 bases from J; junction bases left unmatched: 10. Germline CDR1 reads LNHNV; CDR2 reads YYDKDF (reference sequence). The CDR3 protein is CATSRDRGAGVSTDTQYF. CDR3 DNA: TGTGCCACCAGCAGAGATCGGGGAGCGGGGGTGTCCACAGATACGCAGTATTTT.

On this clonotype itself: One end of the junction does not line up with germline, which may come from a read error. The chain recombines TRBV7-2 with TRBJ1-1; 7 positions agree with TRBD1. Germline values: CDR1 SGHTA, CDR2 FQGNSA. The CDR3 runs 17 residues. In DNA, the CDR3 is TGTGCCAGCAGCTTAGGGAAGGGGGCCCTATTAAACACTGAAGCTTACTTT. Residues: CASSLGKGALLNTEAYF.